A single sample is the source of the 12 T cell receptor beta chains below, sequenced in a study of blood T cell repertoires in COVID-19. Only in-frame clones appear in the TCRdb table, and some are missing; sequencing was by immunoSEQ multiplex PCR. This sample has some 250,000 clones, with about 88% found just once. Source material: peripheral blood. All receptors derive from a woman between 40 and 55 years old who had recovered from COVID-19.

This sequence joins TRBV5-6 and TRBJ2-3, with 12 bases identical to TRBD2. The junction had 3 bases not matched to a gene; V was cut back by 0 bases and J by 4 bases. Germline CDR1 and CDR2: SGHDT and YYEEEE. The CDR3 runs to 16 residues. The CDR3 protein is CASSLVLAGGPDTQYF. In DNA, the CDR3 is TGTGCCAGCAGCTTGGTACTAGCGGGGGGCCCAGATACGCAGTATTTT.

The rearrangement joins TRBV18 to TRBJ1-5, with TRBD1 matching 7 bases. From germline, CDR1 is KGHSH and CDR2 LQKENI. The junction had 4 bases not matched to a gene; V was cut back by 8 bases and J by 0 bases. The CDR3 spans 14 residues. CDR3 coding DNA: TGTGCCAGCACCTCAGGGGGTAGCAATCAGCCCCAGCATTTT. Translation: CASTSGGSNQPQHF.

This chain joins TRBV6-5 and TRBJ1-5; no clear D gene. CDR3 length equals 16 residues. The V and J ends lost 0 bases and 2 bases respectively, with 11 bases between them. CDR1 and CDR2 from the germline V gene are MNHEY and SVGAGI. The CDR3 DNA reads as TGTGCCAGCAGTTACTCAGGCCCCGGGGGCAATCAGCCCCAGCATTTT. Amino acids: CASSYSGPGGNQPQHF.

The CDR3 region is CASSVGSASGRVSYNEQFF. CDR3 DNA: TGTGCCAGCAGCGTAGGCTCGGCTAGCGGGAGGGTCTCCTACAATGAGCAGTTCTTC. The chain uses TRBV9 and TRBJ2-1; 12 nucleotides line up with TRBD2. Germline V lookup: CDR1 SGDLS, CDR2 YYNGEE. The CDR3 runs to 19 residues. The junction had 7 bases not matched to a gene; V was cut back by 0 bases and J by 0 bases.

The genes are TRBV9 and TRBJ2-5; 8 bases agree with TRBD2. CDR1 and CDR2 (germline): SGDLS, YYNGEE. CDR3 length equals 14 residues. Trimming cost V 7 bases and J 4 bases; bases outside gene matches: 9. CDR3: CASSGGGSGETQYF. The CDR3 nucleotides are TGTGCCAGCTCCGGCGGGGGGTCAGGAGAGACCCAGTACTTC.

The rearrangement joins TRBV2 to TRBJ2-5, with 8 bases fitting TRBD2. The germline CDR1 and CDR2 sequences are SNHLY and FYNNEI. Trimming cost V 6 bases and J 5 bases; bases outside gene matches: 14. The CDR3 totals 16 residues. CDR3 nucleotide sequence: TGTGCCAGCAGAGACCGACCCGGACTAGCCTGGGAGACCCAGTACTTC. Protein: CASRDRPGLAWETQYF.

V usage is TRBV30 and J usage is TRBJ2-7, with a tentative D call TRBD1 (6 bases). From germline, CDR1 is GTSNPN and CDR2 SVGIG (reference sequence). Trimming took 3 bases from V and 1 from J, leaving 13 bases between them. CDR3 size: 14 residues. CDR3 residues: CAWSPRGKSYEQYF. CDR3 sequence (DNA): TGTGCCTGGAGCCCCAGGGGAAAGTCCTACGAGCAGTACTTC.

This chain joins TRBV4-2 and TRBJ2-2, with no clear D. Trimming took 3 bases from V and 1 from J, leaving 15 bases between them. Germline V gene data show CDR1 as LGHNA and CDR2 as YNFKEQ. CDR3 length: 17 residues. CDR3 protein: CASSHPDTQLNTGELFF. The CDR3 DNA is TGTGCCAGCAGCCACCCCGACACCCAGTTGAACACCGGGGAGCTGTTTTTT.

This chain links TRBV19 with TRBJ1-4; D unclear. The CDR3 is 11 amino acids. Germline V CDR1 and CDR2: LNHDA, SQIVND (reference sequence). Trimming took off 5 bases at V and 8 bases at J, with 6 bases between the two ends. For the CDR3, the DNA is TGTGCCAGTAGTCCGAGGGAAAAACTGTTTTTT. This gives the protein CASSPREKLFF.

The rearrangement joins TRBV5-6 to TRBJ1-1, with D perhaps TRBD1 (6 bases). Per the germline V gene, CDR1 is SGHDT and CDR2 is YYEEEE. The CDR3 length is 14 residues. The V gene lost 4 bases and the J gene lost 6 bases, with 16 bases spanning the gap. CDR3 DNA: TGTGCCAGCAGCACGGGGGGGCTCAAGGCTGAAGCTTTCTTT. The encoded protein is CASSTGGLKAEAFF.

V and J are TRBV11-3 and TRBJ1-2; 7 positions match TRBD1. The CDR3 runs to 17 residues. Germline V gives CDR1 SGHNT, CDR2 YENEEA. V dropped 5 bases and J dropped 4; count of bases not matched to a gene: 16. Here the CDR3 DNA reads TGTGCCAGCAGCCCGCGGAGGGGGCCCTCTTATGGCTATGGCTACACCTTC. Its protein is CASSPRRGPSYGYGYTF.

V gene TRBV28 combines with J gene TRBJ2-7, with D perhaps TRBD1 (7 bases). V gave up 8 bases and J gave up 3 bases, with 23 bases separating them. Germline V CDR1 and CDR2: MDHEN, SYDVKM. The CDR3 covers 16 residues. The CDR3 DNA reads TGTGCCAGCTCCTACCAGGGGCCAGGGGGGATCTACGAGCAGTACTTC. It specifies CASSYQGPGGIYEQYF.